Given below is one TCR beta chain in context. The sample comes from a study of control samples from healthy donors and cancer patients. TCRdb's copy holds only in-frame clones and misses some; the assay was immunoSEQ multiplex PCR. This sample has fewer than 200,000 clones, with 93% found just once. J was trimmed by 2 bases and V by 4 bases; bases with no gene match: 9. CDR3 length equals 17 residues. The V gene's germline CDR1 is LNHDA and CDR2 SQIVND (reference sequence). The receptor was derived from a woman aged 60-70 years in good health. Sequencing was carried out using blood. V and J are TRBV19 and TRBJ2-5; 11 nucleotides line up with TRBD2. CDR3 nucleotides: TGTGCCAGTAGTACGAATAGCGGGGGGGCCACGCAAGAGACCCAGTACTTC. This sequence encodes CASSTNSGGATQETQYF.